This is a list of T cell receptor beta chains from one sample in a study of cytomegalovirus exposure and HLA in healthy donors. The data were produced by immunoSEQ multiplex PCR, yet TCRdb's version contains in-frame clones alone and is incomplete. The data show over 40,000 clones, 72% seen once. The material sequenced was PBMCs. The source is a man younger than 40 in good health and CMV-seronegative. Each CDR3 is given with its conserved first and last residue. Each record gives: CDR3 DNA, CDR3 protein, D gene, V gene, clone size, J gene. The D gene is left open where the match is weak. The size entry is marked missing in some rows and otherwise reads once, few, many or a size class.

CDR3 DNA: TGCGCCAGCACGGATCCAGGGTCCTACGAGCAGTACTTC; CDR3 protein: CASTDPGSYEQYF; D gene: .; V gene: TRBV10-2; clone size: .; J gene: TRBJ2-7
CDR3 DNA: TGTGCCAGCAGTAGTGGGACAGGGGGCAATCAGCCCCAGCATTTT; CDR3 protein: CASSSGTGGNQPQHF; D gene: TRBD1; V gene: TRBV6-5; clone size: .; J gene: TRBJ1-5
CDR3 DNA: TGTGCCAGCAGCTTGGGGGGACAGGCCTATGGCTACACCTTC; CDR3 protein: CASSLGGQAYGYTF; D gene: TRBD1; V gene: TRBV5-4; clone size: .; J gene: TRBJ1-2
CDR3 DNA: TGTGCCAGCACCGTCGGGACTAACTACAATGAGCAGTTCTTC; CDR3 protein: CASTVGTNYNEQFF; D gene: TRBD2; V gene: TRBV7-2; clone size: .; J gene: TRBJ2-1
CDR3 DNA: TGTGCCAGCAGCTTAACCAGCGGGAGGAGCACAGATACGCAGTATTTT; CDR3 protein: CASSLTSGRSTDTQYF; D gene: TRBD2; V gene: TRBV7-6; clone size: .; J gene: TRBJ2-3
CDR3 DNA: TGCGCCAGCAGCTTGGACTCGGGACTAGCGGGGGGTGAGCAGTTCTTC; CDR3 protein: CASSLDSGLAGGEQFF; D gene: TRBD2; V gene: TRBV5-1; clone size: .; J gene: TRBJ2-1
CDR3 DNA: TGCGCCAGCAGCTTTGATGTCGGGAGGGTGCAGTATTTT; CDR3 protein: CASSFDVGRVQYF; D gene: TRBD2; V gene: TRBV5-1; clone size: .; J gene: TRBJ2-3
CDR3 DNA: TGTGCCAGCAGCTTAGATATAAGTTGGAGGAATGGCTACACCTTC; CDR3 protein: CASSLDISWRNGYTF; D gene: .; V gene: TRBV11-2; clone size: .; J gene: TRBJ1-2
CDR3 DNA: TGTGCCAGCAGCTTAGATCTTTCGGGGGGAACTGAAGCTTTCTTT; CDR3 protein: CASSLDLSGGTEAFF; D gene: .; V gene: TRBV7-9; clone size: medium-sized; J gene: TRBJ1-1
CDR3 DNA: TGTGCCAGCAGCGCCACAGGTTCTAGTGAAGCTTTCTTT; CDR3 protein: CASSATGSSEAFF; D gene: .; V gene: TRBV7-9; clone size: .; J gene: TRBJ1-1
CDR3 DNA: TGTGCCAGCAGCTTGACAGGGGGTTTTGAGCAGTTCTTC; CDR3 protein: CASSLTGGFEQFF; D gene: TRBD1; V gene: TRBV5-4; clone size: few; J gene: TRBJ2-1
CDR3 DNA: TGTGCCAGCAGCCAACCTAGCGGGAGTTCCTACGAGCAGTACTTC; CDR3 protein: CASSQPSGSSYEQYF; D gene: TRBD2; V gene: TRBV14; clone size: few; J gene: TRBJ2-7
CDR3 DNA: TGTGCCAGTAGTGTCACCGGGACAGGGGCTTACAATGAGCAGTTCTTC; CDR3 protein: CASSVTGTGAYNEQFF; D gene: TRBD1; V gene: TRBV19; clone size: .; J gene: TRBJ2-1
CDR3 DNA: TGTGCCAGCACCACCACAGGGGGCATATACGAGCAGTACTTC; CDR3 protein: CASTTTGGIYEQYF; D gene: TRBD1; V gene: TRBV6-5; clone size: .; J gene: TRBJ2-7
CDR3 DNA: TGCGCCACCCGGCGTCTAAGCGGGAGTGGGGATACGCAGTATTTT; CDR3 protein: CATRRLSGSGDTQYF; D gene: TRBD2; V gene: TRBV10-2; clone size: .; J gene: TRBJ2-3
CDR3 DNA: TGTGCCAGCAGGGGGGGGTGGAACACCGGGGAGCTGTTTTTT; CDR3 protein: CASRGGWNTGELFF; D gene: TRBD2; V gene: TRBV6-5; clone size: .; J gene: TRBJ2-2
CDR3 DNA: TGTGCCAGCAGAGAGACAGGGGTACACGAGCAGTACTTC; CDR3 protein: CASRETGVHEQYF; D gene: TRBD1; V gene: TRBV27; clone size: .; J gene: TRBJ2-7
CDR3 DNA: TGTGCCAGCAGTACCCCGACAGGGGGCTTTCAGCCCCAGCATTTT; CDR3 protein: CASSTPTGGFQPQHF; D gene: TRBD1; V gene: TRBV2; clone size: .; J gene: TRBJ1-5
CDR3 DNA: TGTGCCAGCAGCGTAGTCAGCTCCTACAATGAGCAGTTCTTC; CDR3 protein: CASSVVSSYNEQFF; D gene: .; V gene: TRBV9; clone size: few; J gene: TRBJ2-1
CDR3 DNA: TGTGCCAGCAGCCCCCCTCTCGGGGAGCTGTTTTTT; CDR3 protein: CASSPPLGELFF; D gene: .; V gene: TRBV7-9; clone size: few; J gene: TRBJ2-2
CDR3 DNA: TGTGCCTGGAGTGTACGAGCGGGCAATGAGCAGTTCTTC; CDR3 protein: CAWSVRAGNEQFF; D gene: .; V gene: TRBV30; clone size: few; J gene: TRBJ2-1
CDR3 DNA: TGCAGCGTTGAAACCGGGACAGGGTTCAATGAGCAGTTCTTC; CDR3 protein: CSVETGTGFNEQFF; D gene: TRBD1; V gene: TRBV29-1; clone size: .; J gene: TRBJ2-1
CDR3 DNA: TGTGCCAGCAGCCTTACTATTAGGGAGACCCAGTACTTC; CDR3 protein: CASSLTIRETQYF; D gene: .; V gene: TRBV5-4; clone size: .; J gene: TRBJ2-5
CDR3 DNA: TGTGCCAGCGCCCCGCGGTACGAGCAGTACTTC; CDR3 protein: CASAPRYEQYF; D gene: .; V gene: TRBV11-3; clone size: .; J gene: TRBJ2-7
CDR3 DNA: TGTGCCAGTAGTATCTCCGGGACAGGGCCCACCGGGGAGCTGTTTTTT; CDR3 protein: CASSISGTGPTGELFF; D gene: TRBD1; V gene: TRBV19; clone size: few; J gene: TRBJ2-2
CDR3 DNA: TGTGCCAGCAAGGACAGGGGCTACGAGCAGTACTTC; CDR3 protein: CASKDRGYEQYF; D gene: TRBD1; V gene: TRBV2; clone size: .; J gene: TRBJ2-7
CDR3 DNA: TGTGCCAGCAGTTACGGGCGGGGGACCCAGTACTTC; CDR3 protein: CASSYGRGTQYF; D gene: .; V gene: TRBV6-6; clone size: .; J gene: TRBJ2-5
CDR3 DNA: TGTGCCAGTAGTAGGGTCTCGGGCGGGAGGTTACCCTACCAGAACTACGAGCAGTACTTC; CDR3 protein: CASSRVSGGRLPYQNYEQYF; D gene: TRBD2; V gene: TRBV19; clone size: .; J gene: TRBJ2-7
CDR3 DNA: TGCGCCAGCAGCCGAGTAGCGGGAGGGCCCTACAATGAGCAGTTCTTC; CDR3 protein: CASSRVAGGPYNEQFF; D gene: TRBD2; V gene: TRBV4-1; clone size: .; J gene: TRBJ2-1
CDR3 DNA: TGTGCCAGCAGTTCTCAAGCAGGGGGATCCTACGAGCAGTACTTC; CDR3 protein: CASSSQAGGSYEQYF; D gene: TRBD1; V gene: TRBV2; clone size: .; J gene: TRBJ2-7
CDR3 DNA: TGTGCCATCAGTGAGTCGCGAGGGAACACTGAAGCTTTCTTT; CDR3 protein: CAISESRGNTEAFF; D gene: .; V gene: TRBV10-3; clone size: .; J gene: TRBJ1-1
CDR3 DNA: TGTGCCAGCAGCTTAGTTCTCGCGGGTGGATTCTACGAGCAGTACTTC; CDR3 protein: CASSLVLAGGFYEQYF; D gene: .; V gene: TRBV11-2; clone size: .; J gene: TRBJ2-7
CDR3 DNA: TGTGCCAGCTCACCAGAGGTTCGGATGAACACTGAAGCTTTCTTT; CDR3 protein: CASSPEVRMNTEAFF; D gene: .; V gene: TRBV18; clone size: .; J gene: TRBJ1-1
CDR3 DNA: TGTGCCAGCAGTCCGGGACTAGCGGATTACAATGAGCAGTTCTTC; CDR3 protein: CASSPGLADYNEQFF; D gene: TRBD2; V gene: TRBV6-1; clone size: few; J gene: TRBJ2-1
CDR3 DNA: TGTGCCAGCAGGGCAGGACAGGACCGGTACGAGCAGTACTTC; CDR3 protein: CASRAGQDRYEQYF; D gene: TRBD1; V gene: TRBV6-5; clone size: .; J gene: TRBJ2-7
CDR3 DNA: TGTGCCAGCAGCTCGACTAGCGGGAGTCTCAACGAGCAGTACTTC; CDR3 protein: CASSSTSGSLNEQYF; D gene: TRBD2; V gene: TRBV7-8; clone size: few; J gene: TRBJ2-7
CDR3 DNA: TGTGCCAGCAGTGAAACTAGCACAGATACGCAGTATTTT; CDR3 protein: CASSETSTDTQYF; D gene: .; V gene: TRBV2; clone size: .; J gene: TRBJ2-3
CDR3 DNA: TGTGCCAGTTCCACTACATACAGGGGCGGCGGGGAGCTGTTTTTT; CDR3 protein: CASSTTYRGGGELFF; D gene: TRBD1; V gene: TRBV19; clone size: .; J gene: TRBJ2-2
CDR3 DNA: TGTGCCAGCAGCTTAGCGGCTTACAATGAGCAGTTCTTC; CDR3 protein: CASSLAAYNEQFF; D gene: .; V gene: TRBV7-6; clone size: .; J gene: TRBJ2-1
CDR3 DNA: TGTGCCAGCAGTTTTATATCCCGGACAGGGGTCACTGAAGCTTTCTTT; CDR3 protein: CASSFISRTGVTEAFF; D gene: TRBD1; V gene: TRBV27; clone size: .; J gene: TRBJ1-1
CDR3 DNA: TGTGCCTGGAGTGTCCGGACAGGGGGCTTTTACTATGGCTACACCTTC; CDR3 protein: CAWSVRTGGFYYGYTF; D gene: TRBD1; V gene: TRBV30; clone size: .; J gene: TRBJ1-2
CDR3 DNA: TGTGCCAGCAGTGTTAGACAGGGGGCTTCCGGGGAGCTGTTTTTT; CDR3 protein: CASSVRQGASGELFF; D gene: TRBD1; V gene: TRBV2; clone size: .; J gene: TRBJ2-2
CDR3 DNA: TGTGCCAGCAGTGAATCAATCAGGGGAGCGTACTTC; CDR3 protein: CASSESIRGAYF; D gene: .; V gene: TRBV2; clone size: .; J gene: TRBJ2-7
CDR3 DNA: TGTGCCATCAGCTGGGGACTAGGGACCTACGAGCAGTACTTC; CDR3 protein: CAISWGLGTYEQYF; D gene: TRBD2; V gene: TRBV15; clone size: .; J gene: TRBJ2-7